A selection of T cell receptor beta chains follows, all from one sample in a study of T cell responses to AZD1222 COVID-19 vaccine. Generated by immunoSEQ multiplex PCR, the TCRdb table keeps only in-frame clones and is missing some. The table for this sample gives about 140,000 clones. Sequenced sample: peripheral blood. The receptors stem from an adult in good health. CDR3s include the opening cysteine and the closing phenylalanine or tryptophan. D genes are given only for firm matches.

>-|TRBJ1-1|TRBV18
CASSFGMEMNTEAFF
TGTGCCAGCTCCTTCGGAATGGAGATGAACACTGAAGCTTTCTTT
>TRBD2|TRBJ2-2|TRBV5-8
CASSSREGRVNTGELFF
TGTGCCAGCAGCTCCCGGGAAGGGAGGGTGAACACCGGGGAGCTGTTTTTT
>TRBD1|TRBJ1-4|TRBV5-4
CASSRPGTGNEKLFF
TGTGCCAGCAGCCGCCCCGGGACAGGGAATGAAAAACTGTTTTTT
>-|TRBJ1-1|TRBV2
CASSATMNTEAFF
TGTGCCAGCAGTGCTACTATGAACACTGAAGCTTTCTTT
>TRBD2|TRBJ2-1|TRBV30
CAWSATSGGGQFF
TGTGCCTGGAGTGCCACTAGCGGGGGGGGGCAGTTCTTC
>-|TRBJ2-7|TRBV27
CASSYSNPYEQYF
TGTGCCAGCAGTTACAGCAATCCCTACGAGCAGTACTTC
>-|TRBJ1-2|TRBV4-3
CASSQESDGSWLYGYTF
TGCGCCAGCAGCCAAGAATCGGACGGATCTTGGCTCTATGGCTACACCTTC
>-|TRBJ1-4|TRBV19
CASSLGTTNEKLFF
TGTGCCAGTAGTCTCGGGACAACTAATGAAAAACTGTTTTTT
>-|TRBJ2-2|TRBV6-5
CASRRTVGTGELFF
TGTGCCAGCAGGCGGACGGTTGGCACCGGGGAGCTGTTTTTT
>-|TRBJ1-3|TRBV30
CAWSGYRASGNTIYF
TGTGCCTGGAGTGGGTACAGGGCATCTGGAAACACCATATATTTT
>TRBD1|TRBJ1-5|TRBV10-3
CAISDRDRSNQPQHF
TGTGCCATCAGTGACCGGGACAGGAGCAATCAGCCCCAGCATTTT
>-|TRBJ2-7|TRBV28
CASSVSTYEQYF
TGTGCCAGCAGTGTGTCCACCTACGAGCAGTACTTC
>TRBD2|TRBJ2-3|TRBV2
CASSEDSGGADTQYF
TGTGCCAGCAGTGAAGATAGCGGGGGGGCAGATACGCAGTATTTT
>TRBD1|TRBJ1-2|TRBV18
CASSPNRGSGYTF
TGTGCCAGCTCGCCTAACAGGGGGTCTGGCTACACCTTC
>-|TRBJ1-4|TRBV2
CASGLNEKLFF
TGTGCCAGCGGACTTAATGAAAAACTGTTTTTT
>TRBD1|TRBJ2-7|TRBV18
CASSPPGQSRYEQYF
TGTGCCAGCTCACCACCGGGACAGTCAAGATACGAGCAGTACTTC
>-|TRBJ2-7|TRBV19
CASSSGTGSYEQYF
TGTGCCAGCTCCAGTGGGACCGGCTCCTACGAGCAGTACTTC
>-|TRBJ1-3|TRBV6-6
CASSSWKSGNTIYF
TGTGCCAGCAGTTCTTGGAAATCTGGAAACACCATATATTTT
>TRBD1|TRBJ1-4|TRBV6-5
CASSPQQGPYRKLFF
TGTGCCAGCAGCCCCCAACAGGGGCCATACAGAAAACTGTTTTTT
>-|TRBJ1-5|TRBV28
CASIQSVGRYSNQPQHF
TGTGCCAGCATCCAAAGCGTAGGCAGATATAGCAATCAGCCCCAGCATTTT
>-|TRBJ1-2|TRBV24-1
CATSPWAIF
TGTGCCACCAGCCCCTGGGCCATCTTC
>-|TRBJ1-1|TRBV10-2
CASSESGGNTEAFF
TGCGCCAGCAGTGAGTCGGGTGGCAACACTGAAGCTTTCTTT
>TRBD1|TRBJ1-2|TRBV5-6
CASSLSGTGDYGYTF
TGTGCCAGCAGCTTGTCCGGGACAGGGGATTACGGCTACACCTTC
>TRBD2|TRBJ2-1|TRBV27
CASSPRLAGMNEQFF
TGTGCCAGCAGTCCAAGACTAGCGGGGATGAATGAGCAGTTCTTC
>-|TRBJ2-1|TRBV6-5
CASHLGGNEQFF
TGTGCCAGCCACCTGGGAGGCAATGAGCAGTTCTTC
>-|TRBJ2-7|TRBV7-9
CASSLSSYEQYF
TGTGCCAGCAGCTTAAGCTCCTACGAGCAGTACTTC
>-|TRBJ2-7|TRBV12-3/TRBV12-4
CASSFDTAYEQYF
TGTGCCAGCAGTTTTGACACTGCCTACGAGCAGTACTTC
>-|TRBJ1-1|TRBV5-4
CASSFGRGGTEAFF
TGTGCCAGCAGCTTTGGTCGGGGTGGGACTGAAGCTTTCTTT
>-|TRBJ2-7|TRBV6-2/TRBV6-3
CASSPGTPHEQYF
TGTGCCAGCAGCCCCGGGACACCTCACGAGCAGTACTTC
>-|TRBJ2-1|TRBV18
CASSPLIQSSYNEQFF
TGTGCCAGCTCACCACTAATTCAAAGCTCCTACAATGAGCAGTTCTTC
>-|TRBJ2-3|TRBV6-4
CASSDSPGTSDTQYF
TGTGCCAGCAGTGACTCGCCAGGGACCTCAGATACGCAGTATTTT
>TRBD1|TRBJ1-6|TRBV30
CAWRDSYNSPLHF
TGTGCCTGGCGGGACAGCTATAATTCACCCCTCCACTTT
>-|TRBJ2-2|TRBV7-3
CASSQPGLSHTGELFF
TGTGCCAGCAGCCAACCGGGACTTTCCCACACCGGGGAGCTGTTTTTT
>-|TRBJ1-1|TRBV5-1
CASSSWEGNTEAFF
TGCGCCAGCTCTTCCTGGGAGGGAAACACTGAAGCTTTCTTT
>-|TRBJ1-2|TRBV28
CASSSLALGGDGYTF
TGTGCCAGCAGTTCCCTCGCCCTCGGGGGCGATGGCTACACCTTC
>TRBD1|TRBJ1-3|TRBV19
CASSIAGTASGNTIYF
TGTGCCAGTAGTATAGCCGGGACAGCCTCTGGAAACACCATATATTTT
>-|TRBJ1-2|TRBV29-1
CSVEEPRGSGAGSLYGYTF
TGCAGCGTTGAAGAGCCCCGGGGGAGCGGTGCGGGGTCCCTCTATGGCTACACCTTC
>TRBD1|TRBJ2-4|TRBV6-2/TRBV6-3
CASSYRDSIQSLAKNIQYF
TGTGCCAGCAGTTACCGGGACAGCATCCAATCTTTAGCCAAAAACATTCAGTACTTC
>-|TRBJ2-7|TRBV7-9
CASSLRQGAIYEQYF
TGTGCCAGCAGCTTACGTCAGGGCGCAATCTACGAGCAGTACTTC
>-|TRBJ1-4|TRBV29-1
CSVEAGANEKLFF
TGCAGCGTTGAGGCAGGGGCTAATGAAAAACTGTTTTTT
>-|TRBJ2-5|TRBV7-8
CASSLARGLPETQYF
TGTGCCAGCAGCTTAGCGCGGGGACTTCCAGAGACCCAGTACTTC
>-|TRBJ1-5|TRBV11-3
CASSPDSNQPQHF
TGTGCCAGCAGCCCAGACAGCAATCAGCCCCAGCATTTT
>-|TRBJ2-4|TRBV7-9
CASSYHTNIQYF
TGTGCCAGCAGCTACCATACAAACATTCAGTACTTC
>-|TRBJ1-4|TRBV7-6
CASSLTGATNEKLFF
TGTGCCAGCAGCTTAACAGGAGCAACTAATGAAAAACTGTTTTTT
>-|TRBJ1-3|TRBV28
CASEGGGAGNTIYF
TGTGCCAGCGAGGGAGGCGGCGCTGGAAACACCATATATTTT
>TRBD1|TRBJ1-3|TRBV19
CASSADRDLGNTIYF
TGTGCCAGTAGTGCCGACAGGGACCTCGGAAACACCATATATTTT
>-|TRBJ1-5|TRBV12-3/TRBV12-4
CASSSLRDQPQHF
TGTGCCAGCAGTTCCCTCCGGGATCAGCCCCAGCATTTT
>-|TRBJ1-2|TRBV30
CAWSVGGSGYTF
TGTGCCTGGAGTGTTGGGGGAAGTGGCTACACCTTC
>-|TRBJ1-4|TRBV2
CASSDRGEEKLFF
TGTGCCAGCAGTGACAGGGGAGAGGAAAAACTGTTTTTT
>-|TRBJ2-2|TRBV7-9
CASSLLWGSYTGELFF
TGTGCCAGCAGCCTCCTTTGGGGGTCTTACACCGGGGAGCTGTTTTTT
>TRBD2|TRBJ2-3|TRBV2
CASARQRGSTDTQYF
TGTGCCAGCGCCCGACAGCGGGGTAGCACAGATACGCAGTATTTT
>-|TRBJ2-6|TRBV6-5
CASSRGGPGANVLTF
TGTGCCAGCAGCCGTGGCGGCCCTGGGGCCAACGTCCTGACTTTC
>-|TRBJ2-5|TRBV15
CATSRGSGTQGETQYF
TGTGCCACCAGCAGAGGGTCCGGGACTCAGGGGGAGACCCAGTACTTC
>TRBD1|TRBJ1-1|TRBV5-6
CASSLEQGGFQKAFF
TGTGCCAGCAGCTTGGAACAGGGGGGTTTTCAAAAAGCTTTCTTT
>TRBD1|TRBJ1-3|TRBV7-2
CASSLGETGVTNTIYF
TGTGCCAGCAGCTTAGGTGAAACAGGGGTAACGAACACCATATATTTT
>-|TRBJ1-4|TRBV2
CASMAGTAHEKLFF
TGTGCCAGCATGGCGGGGACGGCACATGAAAAACTGTTTTTT
>-|TRBJ1-2|TRBV11-2
CASSPGATGYGYTF
TGTGCCAGCAGCCCGGGGGCCACTGGCTATGGCTACACCTTC
>TRBD1|TRBJ1-6|TRBV7-2
CASNHRQGDSPLHF
TGTGCCAGCAACCACCGACAGGGAGATTCACCCCTCCACTTT
>-|TRBJ2-1|TRBV4-3
CASSQDTGATYDNEQFF
TGCGCCAGCAGCCAAGATACTGGAGCGACCTACGACAATGAGCAGTTCTTC